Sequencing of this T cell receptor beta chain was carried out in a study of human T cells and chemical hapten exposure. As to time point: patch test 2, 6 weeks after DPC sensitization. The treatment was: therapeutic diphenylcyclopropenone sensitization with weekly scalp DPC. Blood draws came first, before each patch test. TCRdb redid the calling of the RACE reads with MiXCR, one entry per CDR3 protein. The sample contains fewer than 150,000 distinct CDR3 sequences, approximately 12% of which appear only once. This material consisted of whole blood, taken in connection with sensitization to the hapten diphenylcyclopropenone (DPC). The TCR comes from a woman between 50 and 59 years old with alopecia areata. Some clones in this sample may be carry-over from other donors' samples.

CDR3 in amino acids: CASSQAIEGTQYF. The CDR3 nucleotides are TGTGCCAGCAGCCAGGCAATCGAGGGGACCCAGTACTTC. This chain links TRBV4-2 with TRBJ2-5; TRBD2 might be the D (5 bases). The CDR3 covers 13 residues. Trimming took 3 bases from V and 7 from J, leaving 12 bases between them. The germline V gene has CDR1 LGHNA and CDR2 YNFKEQ.